The present TCR beta chain was sequenced within a study of cytomegalovirus exposure and HLA in healthy donors. Findings of the study overall: In a later analysis, TCR beta V- and J-gene trimming showed a link to a missense DCLRE1C variant.

For this clone: Its target is not known.

Trimming at V came to 4 bases and at J to 3 bases, leaving 3 bases not matched to a gene. Germline CDR1 reads KGHSH; CDR2 reads LQKENI. There are 15 residues in the CDR3. The PCR was carried out with 60 Vbeta primers and 13 Jbeta primers. Profiled with immunoSEQ multiplex PCR; TCRdb holds only in-frame clones, not every one. The sample holds 200,000 or so clones, 78% seen once. The receptor was isolated from a woman between 25 and 40 years old in good health and CMV-seropositive. Specimen: PBMCs. V gene TRBV18 combines with J gene TRBJ2-1; 10 nucleotides align to TRBD2. In DNA form, the CDR3 reads TGTGCCAGCTCACGGAGCGGGGGGGACTACAATGAGCAGTTCTTC. Residues: CASSRSGGDYNEQFF.